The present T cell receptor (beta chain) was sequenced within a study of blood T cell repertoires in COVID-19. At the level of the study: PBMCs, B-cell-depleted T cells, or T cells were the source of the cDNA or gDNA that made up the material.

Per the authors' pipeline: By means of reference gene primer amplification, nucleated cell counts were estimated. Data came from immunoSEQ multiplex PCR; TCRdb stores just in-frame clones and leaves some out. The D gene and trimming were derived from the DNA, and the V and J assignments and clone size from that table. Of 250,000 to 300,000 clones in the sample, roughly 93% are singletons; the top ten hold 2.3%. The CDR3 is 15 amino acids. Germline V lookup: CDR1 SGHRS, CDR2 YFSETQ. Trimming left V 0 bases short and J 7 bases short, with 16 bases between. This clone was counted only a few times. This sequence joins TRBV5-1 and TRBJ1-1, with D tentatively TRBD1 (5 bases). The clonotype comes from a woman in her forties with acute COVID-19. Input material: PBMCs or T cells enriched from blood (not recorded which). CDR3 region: CASSLVLGTQGEAFF. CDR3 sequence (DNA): TGCGCCAGCAGCTTGGTTTTAGGGACTCAAGGTGAAGCTTTCTTT.